The T cell receptor (beta chain) under discussion was sequenced for a study of blood T cell repertoires in COVID-19. Sequencing used immunoSEQ multiplex PCR; TCRdb keeps in-frame clones, though not all of them. Among tens of thousands of clones listed, roughly 80% were seen once. Per the germline V gene, CDR1 is MGHDK and CDR2 is SYGVNS. The CDR3 covers 15 residues. V was clipped by 1 base and J by 0 bases, with 10 bases between them. The TCR originated in a human donor in a cohort sampled during active COVID-19. The rearrangement joins TRBV25-1 to TRBJ2-7; D uncertain. Sequences were obtained from peripheral blood. The CDR3 loop reads CASSESLSSSYEQYF. The CDR3 DNA reads as TGTGCCAGCAGTGAATCACTAAGTAGCTCCTACGAGCAGTACTTC.